Listed below are T cell receptor beta chains from one sample, sequenced in a study of T cells after yellow fever vaccination. A single record per CDR3 protein comes from TCRdb applying MiXCR to the 5' RACE reads. In the table there are about 320,000 distinct CDR3 sequences, over 3.5% of which are singletons. The sample consisted of PBMCs, taken 15 days after the yellow fever booster vaccination. The receptor source for this set is a man between 18 and 35 years old who received the YFV17D yellow fever vaccine. The CDR3 runs from the conserved cysteine through the conserved F or W. Fields, in order: J gene, CDR3 length, V gene, CDR3 protein.

j_gene: TRBJ1-3
len: 15
v_gene: TRBV7-9
CDR3aa: CASRPTGQPGNTIYF

j_gene: TRBJ2-1
len: 17
v_gene: TRBV10-3
CDR3aa: CAISGRSATGNYNEQFF

j_gene: TRBJ2-1
len: 17
v_gene: TRBV20-1
CDR3aa: CSAWTSGSSSSYNEQFF

j_gene: TRBJ1-3
len: 15
v_gene: TRBV9
CDR3aa: CASSAVTGVGNTIYF

j_gene: TRBJ1-2
len: 14
v_gene: TRBV5-1
CDR3aa: CASSSDRPNYGYTF

j_gene: TRBJ1-2
len: 12
v_gene: TRBV29-1
CDR3aa: CSVEVGGYGYTF

j_gene: TRBJ2-6
len: 17
v_gene: TRBV4-3
CDR3aa: CASSQESPGAGANVLTF

j_gene: TRBJ2-3
len: 17
v_gene: TRBV4-3
CDR3aa: CASSQGRVAGWTDTQYF

j_gene: TRBJ1-6
len: 18
v_gene: TRBV7-6
CDR3aa: CASSSTGRQSSYNSPLHF

j_gene: TRBJ1-3
len: 12
v_gene: TRBV12-3/TRBV12-4
CDR3aa: CASSLRKGAIYF

j_gene: TRBJ2-1
len: 17
v_gene: TRBV4-3
CDR3aa: CASSQDHPYRDYNEQFF

j_gene: TRBJ1-2
len: 13
v_gene: TRBV7-2
CDR3aa: CASSRDRNYGYTF

j_gene: TRBJ1-2
len: 13
v_gene: TRBV7-2
CDR3aa: CASSLLTGFGYTF

j_gene: TRBJ2-5
len: 15
v_gene: TRBV3-1
CDR3aa: CASSQDTTGQETQYF

j_gene: TRBJ1-1
len: 14
v_gene: TRBV5-1
CDR3aa: CASSFYRMNTEAFF

j_gene: TRBJ2-5
len: 19
v_gene: TRBV6-5
CDR3aa: CASSYTYPGASGGAETQYF

j_gene: TRBJ2-3
len: 12
v_gene: TRBV6-2/TRBV6-3
CDR3aa: CASSYVRDTQYF

j_gene: TRBJ1-5
len: 16
v_gene: TRBV4-1
CDR3aa: CASSRGPQGSEEPQHF

j_gene: TRBJ2-1
len: 16
v_gene: TRBV5-1
CDR3aa: CASSPLPAGGWDEQFF

j_gene: TRBJ1-2
len: 14
v_gene: TRBV7-2
CDR3aa: CASSLSAPLYGYTF

j_gene: TRBJ1-2
len: 14
v_gene: TRBV7-9
CDR3aa: CASSGQPGSGGYTF

j_gene: TRBJ2-3
len: 16
v_gene: TRBV7-2
CDR3aa: CASSLNGGMATDTQYF

j_gene: TRBJ2-7
len: 15
v_gene: TRBV7-2
CDR3aa: CASSPNMGDPYEQYF

j_gene: TRBJ2-1
len: 14
v_gene: TRBV27
CDR3aa: CASSRGGLENEQFF

j_gene: TRBJ2-5
len: 15
v_gene: TRBV4-2
CDR3aa: CASSQGHLPQETQYF

j_gene: TRBJ2-1
len: 18
v_gene: TRBV25-1
CDR3aa: CASSDHDTSGYSYNEQFF

j_gene: TRBJ2-2
len: 14
v_gene: TRBV20-1
CDR3aa: CSARLQTNTGELFF

j_gene: TRBJ2-3
len: 13
v_gene: TRBV20-1
CDR3aa: CSAPDYSTDTQYF

j_gene: TRBJ1-1
len: 13
v_gene: TRBV12-3/TRBV12-4
CDR3aa: CASTLATDAEAFF

j_gene: TRBJ2-2
len: 19
v_gene: TRBV4-2
CDR3aa: CASSQGTGLADANTGELFF

j_gene: TRBJ2-1
len: 13
v_gene: TRBV7-9
CDR3aa: CASLGGPHNEQFF

j_gene: TRBJ1-5
len: 14
v_gene: TRBV12-3/TRBV12-4
CDR3aa: CASSSQTNNQPQHF

j_gene: TRBJ2-3
len: 18
v_gene: TRBV7-2
CDR3aa: CASSLLSAGGPGTDTQYF

j_gene: TRBJ2-6
len: 15
v_gene: TRBV7-3
CDR3aa: CASSLRTSGANVLTF

j_gene: TRBJ1-1
len: 13
v_gene: TRBV7-2
CDR3aa: CASSFTVDTEAFF

j_gene: TRBJ2-7
len: 14
v_gene: TRBV7-2
CDR3aa: CASSFQGAGGEQYF